The 32 T cell receptor beta chains below come from one sample, sequenced in a study of blood T cell repertoires in COVID-19. Clones were read by immunoSEQ multiplex PCR, and TCRdb kept only the in-frame ones, dropping some. Seen here are some 96,000 clones, 86% observed once, and the top ten hold 9% to 12%. Sequences were obtained from peripheral blood. These receptors were taken from a man in his fifties with acute or convalescent COVID-19.

The chain carries TRBV3-1 (or the pseudogene TRBV3-2) and TRBJ2-3, with D unclear. The ends were cut back, 6 bases at V and 1 base at J, with 8 bases in the middle. Germline V gene lookup returns CDR1 LGHDT and CDR2 YNNKEL (reference sequence). The CDR3 has 13 residues. The CDR3 protein is CASSLLGTDTQYF. The DNA for the CDR3 is TGTGCCAGCAGTCTCCTAGGCACAGATACGCAGTATTTT.

The V call is TRBV19, the J call TRBJ1-5, with 10 bases lining up with TRBD1. CDR1 and CDR2 from the germline V gene are LNHDA and SQIVND (reference sequence). CDR3 length equals 17 residues. Trimming took 7 bases from V and 2 from J; bases not matched to a gene: 11. CDR3 coding DNA: TGTGCCAGTACCCTGTGGACAGGGGGGTCGGGCAATCAGCCCCAGCATTTT. Its translation is CASTLWTGGSGNQPQHF.

Here the CDR3 DNA reads TGTGCCAGCAGCTTACGGACTCGAGCGGCGCAGTATTTT. Protein sequence: CASSLRTRAAQYF. V gene TRBV7-8 combines with J gene TRBJ2-3; weak D call: TRBD2 (5 bases). V gave up 2 bases and J gave up 10 bases, with 13 bases separating them. The CDR3 covers 13 residues. The germline V gene encodes CDR1 SGHVS and CDR2 FQNEAQ.

J is TRBJ1-6 and V is TRBV27; 7 bases map to TRBD1. The CDR3 runs to 15 residues. The junction had 5 bases not matched to a gene; V was cut back by 3 bases and J by 6 bases. Per the germline V gene, CDR1 is MNHEY and CDR2 is SMNVEV (reference sequence). The CDR3 here is CASSFRQGRNSPLHF. DNA for the CDR3: TGTGCCAGCAGTTTTCGACAGGGTCGTAATTCACCCCTCCACTTT.

This sequence joins TRBV7-2 and TRBJ2-1, with D tentatively TRBD2 (6 bases). Trimming removed 3 bases at V and 7 bases at J, with 16 bases between. From germline, CDR1 is SGHTA and CDR2 FQGNSA. The CDR3 covers 15 residues. The CDR3 reads CASSFRLGPWNEQFF. The CDR3, as DNA: TGTGCCAGCAGCTTCAGACTAGGCCCCTGGAATGAGCAGTTCTTC.

The chain carries TRBV18 and TRBJ2-7, with D possibly being TRBD2 (6 bases). The CDR3 runs 13 residues. Germline loops: CDR1 KGHSH, CDR2 LQKENI. V shed 4 bases and J shed 7 bases, with 14 bases lying between them. The CDR3 bases are TGTGCCAGCTCACTTACCGGGAGCAGAGAGCAGTACTTC. It codes for CASSLTGSREQYF.

J is TRBJ1-3 and V is TRBV19; maybe TRBD1 (5 bases). Germline V lookup: CDR1 LNHDA, CDR2 SQIVND (reference sequence). Deletions cut 6 bases from V and 0 bases from J, with 12 bases between. The CDR3 has 15 amino acids. CDR3 nucleotides: TGTGCCAGTAGCAGGGCGGGAGCCTCTGGAAACACCATATATTTT. Its translation is CASSRAGASGNTIYF.

The CDR3 nucleotides read TGTGCCAGCAGTGAATATCGGACAGGGAGCTATGGCTACACCTTC. Translation: CASSEYRTGSYGYTF. The chain couples TRBV25-1 to TRBJ1-2; 8 bases agree with TRBD1. The V and J ends lost 0 bases and 4 bases, in that order; junction bases with no gene match: 4. CDR3 length: 15 amino acids. CDR1 MGHDK and CDR2 SYGVNS come from the germline V gene.

The chain links TRBV6-6 to TRBJ1-2; D is perhaps TRBD1 (5 bases). The CDR3 length is 15 residues. The germline V gene encodes CDR1 MNHNY and CDR2 SVGAGI (reference sequence). V lost 2 bases to trimming and J lost 2 bases, with 12 bases between them. Written as DNA, the CDR3 is TGTGCCAGCAGTTACGGGAACCGACAGAACTATGGCTACACCTTC. It translates to CASSYGNRQNYGYTF.

The V call is TRBV14, the J call TRBJ1-2; weak D call: TRBD1 (5 bases). Trimming shortened V by 3 bases and J by 7 bases, and 21 bases separated the two germline ends. This CDR3 contains 16 residues. The V gene's germline CDR1 is SGHDN and CDR2 FVKESK. This CDR3 is CASSHVVGRVSSGYTF. In DNA form, the CDR3 reads TGTGCCAGCAGCCACGTCGTAGGCAGGGTCTCTAGTGGCTACACCTTC.

The chain couples TRBV19 to TRBJ2-7, with D unresolved. The CDR3 consists of 13 residues. Germline V lookup: CDR1 LNHDA, CDR2 SQIVND (reference sequence). Between the trimmed V and J ends, which lost 4 bases and 5 bases, there was a span of 12 bases. As DNA, the CDR3 is TGTGCCAGTAGTAGCAGGTCTACCCACGAGCAGTACTTC. Translated, it gives CASSSRSTHEQYF.

The V and J genes are TRBV7-8 and TRBJ2-1; TRBD2 agrees at 10 bases. Looked up from germline, CDR1 is SGHVS and CDR2 is FQNEAQ. The CDR3 sequence is 16 residues long. J was trimmed by 7 bases and V by 5 bases; bases with no gene match: 11. In DNA, the CDR3 is TGTGCCAGCAGCAGACTTTCTAGCGGGAGTTTGAATGAGCAGTTCTTC. This sequence encodes CASSRLSSGSLNEQFF.

The rearrangement links TRBV5-1 to TRBJ2-1, with 9 bases identical to TRBD2. From germline, CDR1 is SGHRS and CDR2 YFSETQ. The CDR3 runs to 18 residues. Germline trimming cut 4 bases from V and 1 base from J; bases unmatched to any gene: 12. The CDR3 region has the DNA TGCGCCAGCAGCCCCCGGGGTAGCGGGAGAGGGTCCTACAATGAGCAGTTCTTC. Protein: CASSPRGSGRGSYNEQFF.

This sequence joins TRBV6-5 and TRBJ1-5; D remains ambiguous. CDR1 is MNHEY and CDR2 is SVGAGI in the germline V gene. V lost 8 bases and J lost 2, with 10 bases in between. The CDR3 sequence is 13 residues long. The DNA for the CDR3 is TGTGCCAGCTCCGTAGGAGGCAATCAGCCCCAGCATTTT. This encodes CASSVGGNQPQHF.

The CDR3 loop reads CASSLWGGEDTEAFF. The CDR3 DNA reads as TGCGCCAGCAGCTTATGGGGGGGAGAGGACACTGAAGCTTTCTTT. The V gene is TRBV5-1, the J gene TRBJ1-1; maybe TRBD1 (5 bases). V lost 2 bases, J lost 3 bases, and 14 bases lay in between. Germline assignment: CDR1 SGHRS and CDR2 YFSETQ. The CDR3 length is 15 residues.

The genes are TRBV27 and TRBJ2-1; D is perhaps TRBD2 (5 bases). Germline CDR1 is MNHEY and CDR2 is SMNVEV (reference sequence). The ends were cut back, 6 bases at V and 9 bases at J, with 15 bases in the middle. The CDR3 length is 13 residues. In DNA form, the CDR3 reads TGTGCCAGCAGCCCGGCGGTAGCGATTGAGCAGTTCTTC. It codes for CASSPAVAIEQFF.

The chain employs TRBV5-1 and TRBJ2-1; 8 bases align to TRBD2. This CDR3 is 17 amino acids long. Per the germline V gene, CDR1 is SGHRS and CDR2 is YFSETQ. V gave up 4 bases and J gave up 0 bases; unmatched junction bases: 9. The DNA of the CDR3 is TGCGCCAGCAGCCGTCCCGCTAGCGGGCGCTCCTACAATGAGCAGTTCTTC. Translated, it gives CASSRPASGRSYNEQFF.

This clone has a single count. The chain employs TRBV5-8 and TRBJ2-3; D is perhaps TRBD2 (6 bases). The length of the CDR3 is 14 residues. Between the trimmed V and J ends, which lost 4 bases and 1 base, there was a span of 10 bases. CDR1 is SGHTS and CDR2 is YDEGEE in the germline V gene. In DNA form, the CDR3 reads TGTGCCAGCAGCCCAGGAGGGGGCACAGATACGCAGTATTTT. Translated: CASSPGGGTDTQYF.

The V gene is TRBV5-1, the J gene TRBJ2-1, with 12 bases fitting TRBD2. V lost 6 bases, J lost 6 bases, and 7 bases stayed unmatched. The CDR3 runs 15 residues. The germline V gene has CDR1 SGHRS and CDR2 YFSETQ. For the CDR3, the DNA is TGCGCCAGCAATCTAGCGGGAGGGATAGGCAATGAGCAGTTCTTC. Its translation: CASNLAGGIGNEQFF.

This clone was counted once. V gene TRBV2 combines with J gene TRBJ2-2; 8 bases line up with TRBD2. There are 15 residues in the CDR3. The germline gives CDR1 SNHLY, CDR2 FYNNEI. V dropped 4 bases and J dropped 0; count of bases not matched to a gene: 1. CDR3 bases: TGTGCCAGCAGTGTACTAGCGGCGAACACCGGGGAGCTGTTTTTT. Protein: CASSVLAANTGELFF.

This clone was seen a handful of times. The chain couples TRBV5-1 to TRBJ2-7, with D possibly TRBD1 on 6 matching bases. Germline V CDR1 and CDR2: SGHRS, YFSETQ. The CDR3 contains 16 residues. V shed 4 bases and J shed 0 bases, with 17 bases lying between them. CDR3 residues: CASSARDTFSSYEQYF. The CDR3 region has the DNA TGCGCCAGCAGCGCAAGGGACACGTTTAGCTCCTACGAGCAGTACTTC.

This clone was recorded only once. The chain has TRBV5-1 and TRBJ2-1; 10 bases map to TRBD2. This CDR3 is built from 14 residues. The germline CDR1 and CDR2 sequences are SGHRS and YFSETQ. Trimming at V came to 4 bases and at J to 10 bases, leaving 8 bases not matched to a gene. The CDR3 here is CASSGASGRGEQFF. Written as DNA, the CDR3 is TGCGCCAGCAGCGGGGCTAGCGGGAGAGGGGAGCAGTTCTTC.

The chain employs TRBV6-6 and TRBJ2-1; 11 bases match TRBD2. This CDR3 is built from 16 residues. J gave up 2 bases and V 6 bases, and 6 bases lay outside the gene matches. CDR1 is MNHNY and CDR2 is SVGAGI in the germline V gene (reference sequence). The CDR3 loop is CASRPRLAGTYNEQFF. In DNA form, the CDR3 reads TGTGCCAGCAGACCCCGACTAGCGGGGACCTACAATGAGCAGTTCTTC.

The chain joins TRBV27 to TRBJ1-5; D gene uncertain. Germline V gene sequence: CDR1 MNHEY, CDR2 SMNVEV (reference sequence). With 5 bases removed from V and 5 bases from J, the gap between germline ends came to 10 bases. The CDR3 length is 13 residues. This CDR3 is CASSPTSHQPQHF. As DNA, the CDR3 is TGTGCCAGCAGTCCAACCAGTCATCAGCCCCAGCATTTT.

The chain joins TRBV19 to TRBJ2-6; 10 bases match TRBD1. Germline CDR1 is LNHDA and CDR2 is SQIVND (reference sequence). The junction had 8 bases not matched to a gene; V was cut back by 3 bases and J by 0 bases. The CDR3 consists of 19 residues. CDR3 region: CASSIPGQGRGSGANVLTF. The CDR3 coding sequence is TGTGCCAGTAGTATTCCGGGACAGGGGAGGGGCTCTGGGGCCAACGTCCTGACTTTC.

CDR3 coding DNA: TGCGCCAGCAGCAGCACCGGGACAGGGCGAGGAAACACCATATATTTT. Residues: CASSSTGTGRGNTIYF. The rearrangement uses TRBV5-1 and TRBJ1-3, with 9 bases lining up with TRBD1. Trimming cost V 4 bases and J 4 bases; bases outside gene matches: 9. CDR3 length equals 16 residues. Germline V gene lookup returns CDR1 SGHRS and CDR2 YFSETQ.

The V gene is TRBV11-2, the J gene TRBJ2-1; TRBD2 agrees at 8 bases. Germline-derived CDR1 and CDR2 are SGHAT and FQNNGV. J was trimmed by 0 bases and V by 0 bases; bases with no gene match: 1. This CDR3 comprises 16 residues. In DNA, the CDR3 is TGTGCCAGCAGCTTAGAACTAGCGGACTCCTACAATGAGCAGTTCTTC. This sequence encodes CASSLELADSYNEQFF.

This clone occurred a few times. V and J are TRBV5-1 and TRBJ2-1, with TRBD1 identical over 10 bases. The CDR3 is 17 amino acids. Germline V lookup: CDR1 SGHRS, CDR2 YFSETQ. The V gene end was trimmed by 0 bases and the J gene end by 5 bases; junction bases not matched to a gene: 8. As DNA, the CDR3 is TGCGCCAGCAGCTTGGGCCTAAGACAGGGGGCGAACAATGAGCAGTTCTTC. This sequence encodes CASSLGLRQGANNEQFF.

CDR3 residues: CAGRLAGQGVYNEQFF. CDR3 sequence (DNA): TGTGCCGGGCGGCTAGCGGGACAAGGAGTGTACAATGAGCAGTTCTTC. V is TRBV7-9 and J is TRBJ2-1; 9 bases are a match to TRBD2. Trimming at V came to 11 bases and at J to 4 bases, leaving 15 bases not matched to a gene. The CDR3 length is 16 residues. Looked up from germline, CDR1 is SEHNR and CDR2 is FQNEAQ (reference sequence).

V and J are TRBV5-4 and TRBJ1-2, with D hard to call. Germline CDR1 and CDR2: SGHNT and YYREEE (reference sequence). V was shortened by 2 bases and J by 7 bases, with 21 bases between the two germline ends. This CDR3 contains 16 residues. DNA of the CDR3: TGTGCCAGCAGCTTAGATTTCACGGTGCGCTTAACTGGCTACACCTTC. Its translation is CASSLDFTVRLTGYTF.

J is TRBJ2-7 and V is TRBV2; a possible D gene is TRBD1 (5 bases). Trimming removed 5 bases from V and 0 bases from J, with 8 bases in between. Germline CDR1 and CDR2: SNHLY and FYNNEI. The CDR3 totals 13 residues. The CDR3 nucleotides are TGTGCCAGCAGTCGACAGTCCTCCTACGAGCAGTACTTC. Translation gives CASSRQSSYEQYF.

The chain couples TRBV14 to TRBJ2-2; D gene uncertain. The V gene's germline CDR1 is SGHDN and CDR2 FVKESK. V was trimmed by 1 base and J by 0 bases, leaving 6 bases between them. The CDR3 length is 15 residues. CDR3 bases: TGTGCCAGCAGCCAAGGAACGGCGAACACCGGGGAGCTGTTTTTT. Translating gives CASSQGTANTGELFF.